This T cell receptor (beta chain) was profiled in a study of T cell clusters in autoimmune cytopenias. The wider study: Per sample, median TRB depth was approximately 52,000 reads, yielding a median about 2,400 distinct clonotypes. Study-level points and caveats: The T cell clusters were defined only in silico, without experimental functional validation.

Each sample's input was approximately 270 ng genomic DNA, 30,000 to 45,000 genome equivalents. Multiplex touch-down PCR amplified TRB using TRB-A and TRB-B pools in one tube. TCRdb re-called the multiplex PCR reads, yielding one record per CDR3 amino acid sequence without DNA. This sample's clone table lists around 7,000 distinct CDR3 sequences. The CDR3 runs 12 residues. CDR1 is WSHSY and CDR2 is SAAADI in the germline V gene. As for this clonotype: Its antigen is unidentified.

This chain connects TRBV10-2 to TRBJ1-1; TCRdb indicates TRBD1, and absent DNA this call remains unverified. Input material: peripheral blood. This receptor was obtained from a human donor with an autoimmune cytopenia or autoimmune hepatitis (not recorded which). This chain's CDR3 is CASSTGTGITFF.